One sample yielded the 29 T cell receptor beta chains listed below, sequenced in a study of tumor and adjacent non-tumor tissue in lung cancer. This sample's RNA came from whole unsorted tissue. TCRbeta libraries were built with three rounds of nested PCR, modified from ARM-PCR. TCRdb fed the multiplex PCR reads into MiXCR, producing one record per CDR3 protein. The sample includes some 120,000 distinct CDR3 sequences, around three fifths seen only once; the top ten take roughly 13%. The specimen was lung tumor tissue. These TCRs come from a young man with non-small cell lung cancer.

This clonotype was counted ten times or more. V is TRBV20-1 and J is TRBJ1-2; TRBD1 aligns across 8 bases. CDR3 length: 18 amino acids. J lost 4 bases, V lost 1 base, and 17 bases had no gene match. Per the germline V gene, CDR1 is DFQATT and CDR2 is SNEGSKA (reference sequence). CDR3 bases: TGCAGTGCTAGAGGAGTGACAGGGGCCGCCTTGGGGGGCTATGGCTACACCTTC. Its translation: CSARGVTGAALGGYGYTF.

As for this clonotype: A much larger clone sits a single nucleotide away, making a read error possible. Here the CDR3 DNA reads TGCAGAGCTGCGGGAGGTAGCGGGAGATCCTACGAGCAGTACTTC. Its translation is CRAAGGSGRSYEQYF. This chain joins TRBV20-1 and TRBJ2-7, with TRBD2 matching over 9 bases. The CDR3 extends over 15 amino acids. CDR1 and CDR2 from the germline V gene are DFQATT and SNEGSKA (reference sequence).

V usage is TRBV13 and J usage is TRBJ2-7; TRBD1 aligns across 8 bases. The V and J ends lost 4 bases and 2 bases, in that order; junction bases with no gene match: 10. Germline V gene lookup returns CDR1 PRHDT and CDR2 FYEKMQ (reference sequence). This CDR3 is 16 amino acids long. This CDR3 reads CASSSSGGGFPYEQYF. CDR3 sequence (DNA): TGTGCCAGCAGCTCCTCAGGGGGCGGGTTTCCCTACGAGCAGTACTTC.

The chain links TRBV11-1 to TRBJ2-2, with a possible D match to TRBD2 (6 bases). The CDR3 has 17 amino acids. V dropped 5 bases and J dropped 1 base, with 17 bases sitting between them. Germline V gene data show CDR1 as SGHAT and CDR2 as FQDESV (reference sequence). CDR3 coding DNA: TGTGCCAGCAGCCCAGGATTAGGGCGGGGGAACACCGGGGAGCTGTTTTTT. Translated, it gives CASSPGLGRGNTGELFF.

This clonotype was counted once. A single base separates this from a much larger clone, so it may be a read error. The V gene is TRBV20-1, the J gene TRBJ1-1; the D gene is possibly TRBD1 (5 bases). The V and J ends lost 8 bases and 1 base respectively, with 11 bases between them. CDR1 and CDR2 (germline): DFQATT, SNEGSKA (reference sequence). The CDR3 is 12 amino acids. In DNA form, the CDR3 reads TGCAGTACCCTGACAGAGAACACTGAAGCTTTCTTT. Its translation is CSTLTENTEAFF.

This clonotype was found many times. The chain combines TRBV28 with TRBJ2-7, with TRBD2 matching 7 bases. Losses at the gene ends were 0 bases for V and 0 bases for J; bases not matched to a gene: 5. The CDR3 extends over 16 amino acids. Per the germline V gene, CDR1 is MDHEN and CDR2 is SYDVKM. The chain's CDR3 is CASSLWPRESSYEQYF. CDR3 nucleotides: TGTGCCAGCAGTTTATGGCCGCGGGAGAGCTCCTACGAGCAGTACTTC. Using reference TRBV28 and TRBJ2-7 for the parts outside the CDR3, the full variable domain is DVKVTQSSRYLVKRTGEKVFLECVQDMDHENMFWYRQDPGLGLRLIYFSYDVKMKEKGDIPEGYSVSREKKERFSLILESASTNQTSMYLCASSLWPRESSYEQYFGPGTRLTVT.

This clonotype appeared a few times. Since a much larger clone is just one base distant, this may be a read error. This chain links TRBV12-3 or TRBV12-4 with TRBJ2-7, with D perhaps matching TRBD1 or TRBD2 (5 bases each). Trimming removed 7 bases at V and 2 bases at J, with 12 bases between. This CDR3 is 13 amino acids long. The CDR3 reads CASIVEGTYEQYF. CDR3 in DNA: TGTGCCAGCATTGTCGAGGGGACCTACGAGCAGTACTTC.

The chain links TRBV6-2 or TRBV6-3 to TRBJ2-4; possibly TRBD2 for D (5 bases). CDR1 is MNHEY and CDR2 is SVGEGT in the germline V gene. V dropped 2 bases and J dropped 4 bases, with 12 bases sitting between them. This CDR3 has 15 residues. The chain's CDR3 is CASSYTVGVKNIQYF. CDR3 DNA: TGTGCCAGCAGTTACACAGTCGGGGTAAAAAACATTCAGTACTTC.

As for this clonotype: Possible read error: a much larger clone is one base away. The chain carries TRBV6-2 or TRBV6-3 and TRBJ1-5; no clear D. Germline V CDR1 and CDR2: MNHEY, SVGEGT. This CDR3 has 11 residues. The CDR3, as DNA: TGTGTCAGCAGCCCGGGGAAGCCCCAGCATTTT. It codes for CVSSPGKPQHF.

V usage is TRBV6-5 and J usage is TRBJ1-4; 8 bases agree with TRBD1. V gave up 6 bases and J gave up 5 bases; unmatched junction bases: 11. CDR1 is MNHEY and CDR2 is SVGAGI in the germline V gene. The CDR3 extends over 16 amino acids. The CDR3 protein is CASRPSSRGLNEKLFF. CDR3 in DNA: TGTGCCAGCAGACCCAGTAGCAGGGGGCTGAATGAAAAACTGTTTTTT.

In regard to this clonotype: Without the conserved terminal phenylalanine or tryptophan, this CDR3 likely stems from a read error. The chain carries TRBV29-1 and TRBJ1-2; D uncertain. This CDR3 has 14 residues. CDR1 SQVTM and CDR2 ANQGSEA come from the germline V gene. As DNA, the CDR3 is TGCAGAGTTGAAGAGGCAGGAGCGAACTATGGCTACACCTTG. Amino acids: CRVEEAGANYGYTL.

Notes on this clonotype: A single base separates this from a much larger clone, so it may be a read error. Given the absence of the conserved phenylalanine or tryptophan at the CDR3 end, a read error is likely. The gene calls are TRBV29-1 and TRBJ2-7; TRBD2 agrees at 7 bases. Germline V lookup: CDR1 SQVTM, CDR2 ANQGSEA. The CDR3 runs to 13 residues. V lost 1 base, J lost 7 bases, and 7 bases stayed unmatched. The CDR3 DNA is TGCAGCGTTGAAGTCGGGGGGAGGTGGGAGCAGTACTCC. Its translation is CSVEVGGRWEQYS.

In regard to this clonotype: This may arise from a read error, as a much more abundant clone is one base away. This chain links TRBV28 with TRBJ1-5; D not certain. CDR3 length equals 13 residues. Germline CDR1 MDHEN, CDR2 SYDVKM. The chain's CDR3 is CANSVPPNQPQHF. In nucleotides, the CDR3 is TGTGCCAACAGTGTCCCGCCCAATCAGCCCCAGCATTTT.

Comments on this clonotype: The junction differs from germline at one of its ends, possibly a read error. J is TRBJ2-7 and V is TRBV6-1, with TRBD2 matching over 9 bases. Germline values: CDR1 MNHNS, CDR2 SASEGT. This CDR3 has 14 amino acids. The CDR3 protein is CASNELAGTYEQYF. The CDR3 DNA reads TGTGCCAGCAATGAACTAGCGGGCACCTACGAGCAGTACTTC.

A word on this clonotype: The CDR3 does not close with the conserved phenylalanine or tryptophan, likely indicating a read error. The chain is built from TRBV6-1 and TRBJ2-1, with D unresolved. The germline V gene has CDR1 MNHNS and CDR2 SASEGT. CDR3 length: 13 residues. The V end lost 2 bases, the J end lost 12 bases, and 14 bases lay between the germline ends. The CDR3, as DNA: TGTGCCAGCAGTGAAATCCTTTCGGATGTGCAGTTCCTC. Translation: CASSEILSDVQFL.

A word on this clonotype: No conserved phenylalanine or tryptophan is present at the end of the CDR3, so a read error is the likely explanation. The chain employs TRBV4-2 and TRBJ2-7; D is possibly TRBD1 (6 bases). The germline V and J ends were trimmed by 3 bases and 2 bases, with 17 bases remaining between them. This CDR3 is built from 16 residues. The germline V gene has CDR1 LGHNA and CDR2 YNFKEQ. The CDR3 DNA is TGTGCCAGCAGCCAGGACCGGACAGATCTACCCTACGAGCAGTACTTA. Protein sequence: CASSQDRTDLPYEQYL.

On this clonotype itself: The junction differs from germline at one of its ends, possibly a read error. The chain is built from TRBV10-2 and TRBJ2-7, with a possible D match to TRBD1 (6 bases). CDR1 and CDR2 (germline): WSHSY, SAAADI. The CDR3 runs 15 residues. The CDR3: CASSAGHGARYEQYF. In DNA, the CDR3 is TGCGCCAGCAGTGCGGGACATGGGGCCCGCTACGAGCAGTATTTC.

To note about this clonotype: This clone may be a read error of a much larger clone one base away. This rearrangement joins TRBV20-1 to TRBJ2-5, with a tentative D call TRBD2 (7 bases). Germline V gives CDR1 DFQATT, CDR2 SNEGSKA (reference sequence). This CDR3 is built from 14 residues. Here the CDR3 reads CNARGDGGRETQYF. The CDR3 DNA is TGCAATGCTAGAGGGGACGGGGGGCGGGAGACCCAGTACTTC.

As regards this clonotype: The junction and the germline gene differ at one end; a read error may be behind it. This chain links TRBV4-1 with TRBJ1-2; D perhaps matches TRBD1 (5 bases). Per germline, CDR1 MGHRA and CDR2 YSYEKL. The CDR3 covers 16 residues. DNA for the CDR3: TGCGCCAGCAGCCACGGCAGGGATTCGTTCGCCTATGGCTACACCTTT. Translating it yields CASSHGRDSFAYGYTF.

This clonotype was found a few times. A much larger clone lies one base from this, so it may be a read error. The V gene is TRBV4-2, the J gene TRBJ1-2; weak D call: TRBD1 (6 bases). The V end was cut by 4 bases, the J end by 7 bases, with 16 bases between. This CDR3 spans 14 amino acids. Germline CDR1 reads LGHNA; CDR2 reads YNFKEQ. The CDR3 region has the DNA TGTGCCAGCAGCCCGGATGAGGACAGAACTGGCTACACCTTC. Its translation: CASSPDEDRTGYTF.

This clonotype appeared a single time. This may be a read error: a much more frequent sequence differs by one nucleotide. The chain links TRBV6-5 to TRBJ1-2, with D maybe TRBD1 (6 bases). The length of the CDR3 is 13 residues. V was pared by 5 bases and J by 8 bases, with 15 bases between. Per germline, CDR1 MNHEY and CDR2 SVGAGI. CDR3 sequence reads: CASSTQGMGGYTF. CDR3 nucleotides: TGTGCCAGCAGTACACAGGGCATGGGGGGCTACACCTTC.

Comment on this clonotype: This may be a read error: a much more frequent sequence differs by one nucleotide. The DNA of the CDR3 is TGCAGTGCTAGACCCGGACAGGGTCCTAACATCGGGGAGCTGTTTTTT. Translated: CSARPGQGPNIGELFF. The chain has TRBV20-1 and TRBJ2-2; TRBD1 matches at 8 bases. The germline V gene has CDR1 DFQATT and CDR2 SNEGSKA (reference sequence). This CDR3 comprises 16 residues.

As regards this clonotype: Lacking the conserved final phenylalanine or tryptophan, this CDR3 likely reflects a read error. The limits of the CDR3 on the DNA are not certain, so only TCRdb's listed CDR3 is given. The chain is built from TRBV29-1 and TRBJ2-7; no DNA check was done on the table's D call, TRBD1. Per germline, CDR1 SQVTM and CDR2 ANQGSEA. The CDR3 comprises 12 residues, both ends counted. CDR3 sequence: CSVEGQGYEQCL.

CDR3 DNA: TGTGCCAGCACCCTCCGGCAGGATCCATATGGCTACACCTTC. It encodes CASTLRQDPYGYTF. The V call is TRBV7-2, the J call TRBJ1-2; D unresolved. The CDR3 sequence is 14 residues long. Trimming took 7 bases from V and 5 from J, leaving 17 bases between them. Germline loops: CDR1 SGHTA, CDR2 FQGNSA.

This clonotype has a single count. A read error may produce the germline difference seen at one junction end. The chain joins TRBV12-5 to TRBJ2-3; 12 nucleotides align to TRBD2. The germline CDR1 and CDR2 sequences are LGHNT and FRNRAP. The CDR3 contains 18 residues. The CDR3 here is CASGPTRGGLAGTDTHYF. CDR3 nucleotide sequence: TGTGCTAGTGGTCCAACCCGCGGGGGACTAGCGGGTACAGATACGCACTATTTT.

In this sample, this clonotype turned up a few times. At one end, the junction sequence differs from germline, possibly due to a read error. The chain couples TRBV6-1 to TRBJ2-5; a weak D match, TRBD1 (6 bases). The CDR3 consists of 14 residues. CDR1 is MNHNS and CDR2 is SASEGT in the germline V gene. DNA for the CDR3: TGTGCTAGCAGTGAAGCGCGGGCTCAGGGGTCCCAGTACTTC. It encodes CASSEARAQGSQYF.

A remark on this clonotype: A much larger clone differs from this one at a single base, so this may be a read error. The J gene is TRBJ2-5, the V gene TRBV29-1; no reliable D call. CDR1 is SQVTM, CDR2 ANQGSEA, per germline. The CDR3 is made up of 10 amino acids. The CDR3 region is CGVMWETQYF. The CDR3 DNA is TGCGGCGTTATGTGGGAGACCCAGTACTTC.

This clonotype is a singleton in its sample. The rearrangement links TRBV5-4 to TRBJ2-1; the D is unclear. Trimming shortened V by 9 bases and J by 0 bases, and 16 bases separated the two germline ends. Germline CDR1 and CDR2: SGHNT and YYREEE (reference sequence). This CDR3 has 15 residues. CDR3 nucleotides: TGTGCCAACACCCAAAGCAGAAGCTCCTACAATGAGCAGTTCTTC. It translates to CANTQSRSSYNEQFF. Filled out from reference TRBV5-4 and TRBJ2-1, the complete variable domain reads ETGVTQSPTHLIKTRGQQVTLRCSSQSGHNTVSWYQQALGQGPQFIFQYYREEENGRGNFPPRFSGLQFPNYSSELNVNALELDDSALYLCANTQSRSSYNEQFFGPGTRLTVL.

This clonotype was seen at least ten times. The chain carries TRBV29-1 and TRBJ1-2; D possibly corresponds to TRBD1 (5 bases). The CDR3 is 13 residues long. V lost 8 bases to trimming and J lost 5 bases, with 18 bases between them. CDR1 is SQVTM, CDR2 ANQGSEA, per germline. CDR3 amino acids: CSHGDANGYGYTF. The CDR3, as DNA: TGCAGCCACGGGGACGCGAACGGGTATGGCTACACCTTC.